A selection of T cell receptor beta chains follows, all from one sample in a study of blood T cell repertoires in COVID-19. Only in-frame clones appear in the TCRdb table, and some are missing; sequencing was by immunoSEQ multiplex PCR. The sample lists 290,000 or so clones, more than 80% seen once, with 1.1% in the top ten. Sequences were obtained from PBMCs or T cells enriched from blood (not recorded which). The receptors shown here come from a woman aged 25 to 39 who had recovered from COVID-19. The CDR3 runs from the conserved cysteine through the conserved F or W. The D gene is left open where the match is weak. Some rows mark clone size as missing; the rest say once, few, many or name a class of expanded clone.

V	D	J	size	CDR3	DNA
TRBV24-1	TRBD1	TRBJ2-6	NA	CATSDRQGSGANVLTF	TGTGCCACCAGTGATCGACAGGGGTCTGGGGCCAACGTCCTGACTTTC
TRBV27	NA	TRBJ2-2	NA	CASKGDSRTGELFF	TGTGCCAGCAAAGGGGACTCAAGGACCGGGGAGCTGTTTTTT
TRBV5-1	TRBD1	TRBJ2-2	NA	CASRTLRGPNTGELFF	TGCGCCAGCAGGACCTTGAGGGGGCCGAACACCGGGGAGCTGTTTTTT
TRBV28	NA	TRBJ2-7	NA	CASSFSRVVFYEQYF	TGTGCCAGCAGTTTCTCGCGGGTTGTCTTCTACGAGCAGTACTTC
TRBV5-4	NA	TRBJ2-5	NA	CASSLAVAEETQYF	TGTGCCAGCAGCTTGGCCGTAGCCGAAGAGACCCAGTACTTC
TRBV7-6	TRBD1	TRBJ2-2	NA	CASSLMPGQGTDGELFF	TGTGCCAGCAGCCTTATGCCGGGACAGGGAACGGACGGGGAGCTGTTTTTT
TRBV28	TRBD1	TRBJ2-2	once	CASSSGQGTITGELFF	TGTGCCAGCAGTTCGGGACAGGGAACGATCACCGGGGAGCTGTTTTTT
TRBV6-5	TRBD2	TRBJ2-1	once	CASSPRGGRADEQFF	TGTGCCAGCAGTCCGCGTGGCGGGAGGGCCGATGAGCAGTTCTTC
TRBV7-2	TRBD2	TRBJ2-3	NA	CASSWTSGTDTQYF	TGTGCCAGCAGCTGGACTAGCGGAACAGATACGCAGTATTTT
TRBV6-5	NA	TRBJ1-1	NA	CASSVTGEAFF	TGTGCCAGCAGCGTTACAGGGGAAGCTTTCTTT
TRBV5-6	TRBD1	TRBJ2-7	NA	CASSFPGQGAYEQYF	TGTGCCAGCAGTTTCCCGGGACAGGGGGCATACGAGCAGTACTTC
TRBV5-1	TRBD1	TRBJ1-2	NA	CASSRDRGFDGYTF	TGCGCCAGCAGCCGGGACAGGGGTTTCGATGGCTACACCTTC
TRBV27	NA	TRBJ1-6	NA	CASSLSALGDMNSPLHF	TGTGCCAGCAGTTTATCCGCTTTAGGGGACATGAATTCACCCCTCCACTTT
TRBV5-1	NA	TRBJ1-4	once	CASSFQGLDRNEKLFF	TGCGCCAGCAGCTTCCAGGGTTTGGATCGTAATGAAAAACTGTTTTTT
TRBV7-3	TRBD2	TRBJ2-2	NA	CASSLHGEGPINTGELFF	TGTGCCAGCAGCTTACACGGGGAGGGCCCCATAAACACCGGGGAGCTGTTTTTT